This T cell receptor beta chain was retrieved from a study of T cell repertoires in cytomegalovirus infection. Study context: Peptides in the study included HLA-C-restricted and HLA-B-restricted CMV epitopes. Matching HLA type and CMV infection were both indicated by public TCR beta signatures. Study-level points and caveats: The ex vivo response was dominated by HLA-C-restricted CMV-specific TCR beta clonotypes. Based on cumulative public TCR beta family frequency, carriers of CMV plus the relevant HLA were identified.

As regards this clonotype: Antigen unknown.

Via MiXCR, TCRdb re-called the reads, giving one row per CDR3 protein. The sample holds about 85,000 distinct CDR3 sequences, 45% to 50% seen once. V gave up 2 bases and J gave up 2 bases, with 12 bases separating them. The CDR3 consists of 15 residues. Looked up from germline, CDR1 is MNHEY and CDR2 is SVGEGT. The rearrangement uses TRBV6-2 or TRBV6-3 and TRBJ2-5; D gene ambiguous. The sequence came from a human donor in good health (CMV status not recorded). Some clones in this sample may be carry-over from other donors' samples. The specimen comprised CD8+ T cells from cultured PBMCs, sampled from culture after CMV antigen stimulation. CDR3 in amino acids: CASSYEGFSQETQYF. The CDR3 DNA reads TGTGCCAGCAGTTACGAAGGGTTCAGTCAAGAGACCCAGTACTTC.